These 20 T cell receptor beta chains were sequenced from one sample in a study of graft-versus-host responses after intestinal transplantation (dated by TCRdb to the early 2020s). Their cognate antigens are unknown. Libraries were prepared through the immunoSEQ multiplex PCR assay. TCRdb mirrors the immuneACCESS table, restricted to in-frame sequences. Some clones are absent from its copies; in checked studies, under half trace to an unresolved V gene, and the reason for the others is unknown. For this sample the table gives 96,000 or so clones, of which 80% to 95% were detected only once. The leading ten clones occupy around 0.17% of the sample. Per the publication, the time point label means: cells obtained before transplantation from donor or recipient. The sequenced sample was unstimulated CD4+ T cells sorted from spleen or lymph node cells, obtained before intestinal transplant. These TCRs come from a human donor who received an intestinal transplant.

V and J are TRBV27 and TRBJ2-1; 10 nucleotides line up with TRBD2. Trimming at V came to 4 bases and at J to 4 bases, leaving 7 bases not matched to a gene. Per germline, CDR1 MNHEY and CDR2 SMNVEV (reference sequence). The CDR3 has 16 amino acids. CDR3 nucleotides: TGTGCCAGCAGTTACTGGACTAGCGGCGGATACAATGAGCAGTTCTTC. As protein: CASSYWTSGGYNEQFF.

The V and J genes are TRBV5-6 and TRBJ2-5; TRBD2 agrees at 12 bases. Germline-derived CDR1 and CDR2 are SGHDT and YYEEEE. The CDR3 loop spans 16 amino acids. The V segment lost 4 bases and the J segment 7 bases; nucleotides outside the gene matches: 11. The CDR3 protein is CASSPQTSGGWGTQYF. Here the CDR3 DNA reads TGTGCCAGCAGCCCCCAGACTAGCGGGGGTTGGGGGACCCAGTACTTC. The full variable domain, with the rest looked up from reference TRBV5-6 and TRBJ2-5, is DAGVTQSPTHLIKTRGQQVTLRCSPKSGHDTVSWYQQALGQGPQFIFQYYEEEERQRGNFPDRFSGHQFPNYSSELNVNALLLGDSALYLCASSPQTSGGWGTQYFGPGTRLLVL.

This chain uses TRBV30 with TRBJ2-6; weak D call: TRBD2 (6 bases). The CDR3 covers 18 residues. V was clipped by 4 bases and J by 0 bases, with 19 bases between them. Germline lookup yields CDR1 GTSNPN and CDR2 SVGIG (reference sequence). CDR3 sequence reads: CAWNRRRDRSSGANVLTF. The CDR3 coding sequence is TGTGCCTGGAATCGTCGGCGGGATAGGAGCTCTGGGGCCAACGTCCTGACTTTC.

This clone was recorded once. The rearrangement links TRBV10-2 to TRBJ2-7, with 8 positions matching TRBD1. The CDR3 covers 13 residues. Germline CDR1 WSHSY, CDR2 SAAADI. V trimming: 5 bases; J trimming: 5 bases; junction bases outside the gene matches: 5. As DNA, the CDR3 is TGCGCCAGCAGTCGGGACAGGTACGACGAGCAGTACTTC. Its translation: CASSRDRYDEQYF.

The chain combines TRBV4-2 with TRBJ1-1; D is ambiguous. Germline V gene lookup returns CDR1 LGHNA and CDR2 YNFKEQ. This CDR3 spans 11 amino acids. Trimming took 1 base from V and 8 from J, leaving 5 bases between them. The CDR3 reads CASSQGGEAFF. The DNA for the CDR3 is TGTGCCAGCAGCCAAGGAGGGGAAGCTTTCTTT.

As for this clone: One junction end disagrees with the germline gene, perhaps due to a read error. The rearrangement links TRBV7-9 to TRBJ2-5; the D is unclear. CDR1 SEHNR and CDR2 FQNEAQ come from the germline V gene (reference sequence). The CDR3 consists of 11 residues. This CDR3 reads CASSFDFRPDF. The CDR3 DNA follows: TGTGCCAGCAGCTTTGACTTTCGGCCGGACTTC.

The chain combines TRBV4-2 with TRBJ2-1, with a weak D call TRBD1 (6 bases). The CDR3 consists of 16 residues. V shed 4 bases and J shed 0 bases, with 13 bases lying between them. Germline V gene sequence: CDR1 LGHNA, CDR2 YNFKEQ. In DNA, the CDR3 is TGTGCCAGCAGCCGAACAGGGTTGAGCTCCTACAATGAGCAGTTCTTC. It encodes CASSRTGLSSYNEQFF.

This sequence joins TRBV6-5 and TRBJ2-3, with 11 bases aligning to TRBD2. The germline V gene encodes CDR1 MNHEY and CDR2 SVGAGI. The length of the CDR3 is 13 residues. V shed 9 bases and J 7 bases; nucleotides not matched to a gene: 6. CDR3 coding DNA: TGTGCCAGTAGCGGGGGGGCTTCAAATACGCAGTATTTT. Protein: CASSGGASNTQYF.

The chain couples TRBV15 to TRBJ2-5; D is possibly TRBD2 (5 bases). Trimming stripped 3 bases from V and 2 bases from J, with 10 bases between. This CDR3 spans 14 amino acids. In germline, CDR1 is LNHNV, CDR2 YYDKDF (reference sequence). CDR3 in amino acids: CATSSGLAQETQYF. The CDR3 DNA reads TGTGCCACCAGCAGTGGGCTAGCTCAAGAGACCCAGTACTTC. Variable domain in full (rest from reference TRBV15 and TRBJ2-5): DAMVIQNPRYQVTQFGKPVTLSCSQTLNHNVMYWYQQKSSQAPKLLFHYYDKDFNNEADTPDNFQSRRPNTSFCFLDIRSPGLGDTAMYLCATSSGLAQETQYFGPGTRLLVL.

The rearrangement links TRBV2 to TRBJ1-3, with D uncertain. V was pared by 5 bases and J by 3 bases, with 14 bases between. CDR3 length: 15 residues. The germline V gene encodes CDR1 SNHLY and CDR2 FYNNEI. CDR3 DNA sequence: TGTGCCAGCAGTCGGACGGGAGACGTTGGAAACACCATATATTTT. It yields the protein CASSRTGDVGNTIYF.

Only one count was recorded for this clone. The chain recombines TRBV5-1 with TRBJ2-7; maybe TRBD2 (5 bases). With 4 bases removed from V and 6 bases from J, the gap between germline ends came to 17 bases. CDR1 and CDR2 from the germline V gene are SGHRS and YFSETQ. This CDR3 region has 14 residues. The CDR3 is CASSASSSRIEQYF. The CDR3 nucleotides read TGCGCCAGCAGCGCCTCTAGCTCTCGTATCGAGCAGTACTTC.

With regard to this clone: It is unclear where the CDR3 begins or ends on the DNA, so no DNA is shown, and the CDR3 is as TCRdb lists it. The CDR3 spells CASSLVGDGTSFF. The chain is built from TRBV5-8 and TRBJ1-1; the table names TRBD1, a call not compared with the DNA. In germline, CDR1 is SGHTS, CDR2 YDEGEE. Inclusive of both ends, the CDR3 amounts to 13 amino acids.

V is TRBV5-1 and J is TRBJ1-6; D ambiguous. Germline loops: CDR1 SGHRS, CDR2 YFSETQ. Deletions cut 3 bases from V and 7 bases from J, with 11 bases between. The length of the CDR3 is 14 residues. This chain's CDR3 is CASSSEPGNSPLHF. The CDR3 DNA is TGCGCCAGCAGCTCGGAACCAGGAAATTCACCCCTCCACTTT.

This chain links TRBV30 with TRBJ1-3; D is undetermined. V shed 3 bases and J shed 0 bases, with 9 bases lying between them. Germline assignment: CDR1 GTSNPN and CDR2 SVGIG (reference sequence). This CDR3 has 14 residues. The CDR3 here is CAWSARDSGNTIYF. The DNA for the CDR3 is TGTGCCTGGAGCGCCCGGGACTCTGGAAACACCATATATTTT.

CDR3 region: CASSIGQLASDTQYF. DNA of the CDR3: TGTGCCAGTAGTATAGGACAGCTTGCATCAGATACGCAGTATTTT. The chain uses TRBV19 and TRBJ2-3, with D maybe TRBD1 (5 bases). V was pared by 1 base and J by 4 bases, with 12 bases between. The germline V gene has CDR1 LNHDA and CDR2 SQIVND (reference sequence). CDR3 size: 15 residues.

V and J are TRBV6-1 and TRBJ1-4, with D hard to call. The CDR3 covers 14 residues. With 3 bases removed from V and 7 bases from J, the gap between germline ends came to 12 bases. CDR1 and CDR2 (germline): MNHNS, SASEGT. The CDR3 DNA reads TGTGCCAGCAGTGAGTTTCGTTCGAGTGAAAAACTGTTTTTT. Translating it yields CASSEFRSSEKLFF.

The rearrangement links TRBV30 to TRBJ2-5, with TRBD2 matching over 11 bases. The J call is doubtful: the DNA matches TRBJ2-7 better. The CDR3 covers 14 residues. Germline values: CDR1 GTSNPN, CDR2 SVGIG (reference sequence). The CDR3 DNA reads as TGTGCCTGGGGTAGCGGGGGGGCTTTCTACGAGCAGTACTTC. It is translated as CAWGSGGAFYEQYF.

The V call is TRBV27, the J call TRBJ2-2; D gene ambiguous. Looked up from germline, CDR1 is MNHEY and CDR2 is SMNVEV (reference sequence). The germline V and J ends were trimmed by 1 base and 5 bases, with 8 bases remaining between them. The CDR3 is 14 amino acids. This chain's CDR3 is CASSLYSVTGELFF. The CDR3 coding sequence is TGTGCCAGCAGTTTATACTCGGTAACCGGGGAGCTGTTTTTT.

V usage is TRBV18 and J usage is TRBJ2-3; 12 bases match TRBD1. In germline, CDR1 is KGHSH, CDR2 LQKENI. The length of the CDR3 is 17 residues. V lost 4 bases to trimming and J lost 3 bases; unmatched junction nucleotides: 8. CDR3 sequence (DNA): TGTGCCAGCTCACAACTTCCGGGACAGGGGGCAACAGATACGCAGTATTTT. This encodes CASSQLPGQGATDTQYF.

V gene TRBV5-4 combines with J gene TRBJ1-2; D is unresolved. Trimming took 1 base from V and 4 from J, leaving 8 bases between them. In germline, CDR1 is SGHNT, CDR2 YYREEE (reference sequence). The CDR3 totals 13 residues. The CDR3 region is CASSLTIGYGYTF. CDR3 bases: TGTGCCAGCAGCTTGACGATCGGCTATGGCTACACCTTC.